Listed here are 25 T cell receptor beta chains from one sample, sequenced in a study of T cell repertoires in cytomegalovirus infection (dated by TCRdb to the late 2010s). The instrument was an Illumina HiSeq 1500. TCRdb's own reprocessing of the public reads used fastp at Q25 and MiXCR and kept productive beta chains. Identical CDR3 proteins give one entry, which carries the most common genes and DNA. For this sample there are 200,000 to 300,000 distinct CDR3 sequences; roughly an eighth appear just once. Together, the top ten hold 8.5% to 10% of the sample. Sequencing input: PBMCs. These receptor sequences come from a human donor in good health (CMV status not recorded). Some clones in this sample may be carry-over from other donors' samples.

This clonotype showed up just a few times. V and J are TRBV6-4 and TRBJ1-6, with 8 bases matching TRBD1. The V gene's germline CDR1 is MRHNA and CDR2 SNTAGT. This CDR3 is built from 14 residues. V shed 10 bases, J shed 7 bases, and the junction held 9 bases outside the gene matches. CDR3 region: CATRETGGNSPLHF. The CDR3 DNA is TGTGCCACCCGCGAAACAGGGGGAAATTCACCCCTCCACTTT.

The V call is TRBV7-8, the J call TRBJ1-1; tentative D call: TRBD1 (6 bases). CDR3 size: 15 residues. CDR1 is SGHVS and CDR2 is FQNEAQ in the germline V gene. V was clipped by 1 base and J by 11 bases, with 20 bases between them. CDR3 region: CASSLERGNTRPAFF. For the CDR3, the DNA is TGTGCCAGCAGCTTAGAAAGGGGGAACACCCGGCCGGCTTTCTTT.

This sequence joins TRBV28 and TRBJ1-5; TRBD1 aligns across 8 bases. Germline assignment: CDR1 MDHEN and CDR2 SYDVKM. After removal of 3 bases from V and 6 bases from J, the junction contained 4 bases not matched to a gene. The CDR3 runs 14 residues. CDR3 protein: CASSLAGGTQPQHF. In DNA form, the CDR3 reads TGTGCCAGCAGTTTGGCAGGGGGCACTCAGCCCCAGCATTTT. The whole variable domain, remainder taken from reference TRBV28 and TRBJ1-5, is DVKVTQSSRYLVKRTGEKVFLECVQDMDHENMFWYRQDPGLGLRLIYFSYDVKMKEKGDIPEGYSVSREKKERFSLILESASTNQTSMYLCASSLAGGTQPQHFGDGTRLSIL.

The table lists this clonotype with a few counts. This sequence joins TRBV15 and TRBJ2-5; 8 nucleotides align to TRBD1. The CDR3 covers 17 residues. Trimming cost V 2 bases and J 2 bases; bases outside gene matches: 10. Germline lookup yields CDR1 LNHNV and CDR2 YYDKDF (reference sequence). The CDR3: CATSRPSDRVAQETQYF. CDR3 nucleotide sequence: TGTGCCACCAGCAGACCCTCGGACAGGGTGGCGCAAGAGACCCAGTACTTC.

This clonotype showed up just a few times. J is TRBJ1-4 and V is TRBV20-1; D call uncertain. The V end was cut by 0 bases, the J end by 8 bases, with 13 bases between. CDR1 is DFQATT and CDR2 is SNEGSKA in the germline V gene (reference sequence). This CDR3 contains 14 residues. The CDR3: CSARDWAGGEKLFF. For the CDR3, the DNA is TGCAGTGCTAGAGATTGGGCTGGAGGAGAAAAACTGTTTTTT.

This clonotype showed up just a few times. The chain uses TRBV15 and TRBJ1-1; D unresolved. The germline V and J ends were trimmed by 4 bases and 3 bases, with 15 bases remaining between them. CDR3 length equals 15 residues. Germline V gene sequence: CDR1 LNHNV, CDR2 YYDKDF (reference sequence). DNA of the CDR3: TGTGCCACCAGCAACCACGGGAAACCATACACTGAAGCTTTCTTT. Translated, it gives CATSNHGKPYTEAFF.

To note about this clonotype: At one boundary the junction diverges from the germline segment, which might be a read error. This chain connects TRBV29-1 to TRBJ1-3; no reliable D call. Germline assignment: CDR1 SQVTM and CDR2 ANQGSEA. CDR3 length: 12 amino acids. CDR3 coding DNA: TGCAGCGTGGAAGTCGTTCCGAACACCATATATTTT. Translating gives CSVEVVPNTIYF.

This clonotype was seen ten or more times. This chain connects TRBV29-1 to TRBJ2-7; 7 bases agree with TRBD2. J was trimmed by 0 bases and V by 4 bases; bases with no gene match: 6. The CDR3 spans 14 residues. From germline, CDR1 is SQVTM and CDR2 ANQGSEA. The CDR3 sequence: CSVGSGTSSYEQYF. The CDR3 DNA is TGCAGCGTTGGGAGCGGGACCTCCTCCTACGAGCAGTACTTC.

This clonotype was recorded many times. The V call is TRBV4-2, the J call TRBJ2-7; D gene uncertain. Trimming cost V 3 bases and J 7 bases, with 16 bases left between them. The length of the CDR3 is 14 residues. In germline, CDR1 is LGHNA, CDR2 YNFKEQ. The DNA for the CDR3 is TGTGCCAGCAGCCAGGGTGGAAGTCTTTTTGAGCAGTACTTC. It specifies CASSQGGSLFEQYF.

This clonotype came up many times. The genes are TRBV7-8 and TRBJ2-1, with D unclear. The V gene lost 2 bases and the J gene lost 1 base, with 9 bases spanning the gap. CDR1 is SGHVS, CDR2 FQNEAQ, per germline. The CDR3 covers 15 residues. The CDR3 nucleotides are TGTGCCAGCAGCTTACAGGAGCGATCCTACAATGAGCAGTTCTTC. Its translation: CASSLQERSYNEQFF.

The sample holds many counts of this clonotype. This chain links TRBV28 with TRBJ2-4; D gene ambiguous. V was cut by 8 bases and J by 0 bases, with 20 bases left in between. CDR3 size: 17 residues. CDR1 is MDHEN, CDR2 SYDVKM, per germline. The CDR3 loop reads CASRPSGLQLAKNIQYF. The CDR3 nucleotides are TGTGCCAGCCGCCCGTCCGGATTACAACTAGCCAAAAACATTCAGTACTTC.

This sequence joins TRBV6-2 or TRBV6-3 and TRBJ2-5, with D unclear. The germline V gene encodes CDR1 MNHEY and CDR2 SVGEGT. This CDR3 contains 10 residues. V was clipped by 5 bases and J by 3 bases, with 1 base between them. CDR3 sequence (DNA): TGTGCCAGCAGTAAAGAGACCCAGTACTTC. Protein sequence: CASSKETQYF.

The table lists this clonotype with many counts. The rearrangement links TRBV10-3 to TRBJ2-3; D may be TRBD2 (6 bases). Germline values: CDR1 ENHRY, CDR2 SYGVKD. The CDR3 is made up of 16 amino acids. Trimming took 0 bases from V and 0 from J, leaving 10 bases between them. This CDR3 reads CAISESMAGSTDTQYF. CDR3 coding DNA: TGTGCCATCAGTGAGTCGATGGCGGGGAGCACAGATACGCAGTATTTT.

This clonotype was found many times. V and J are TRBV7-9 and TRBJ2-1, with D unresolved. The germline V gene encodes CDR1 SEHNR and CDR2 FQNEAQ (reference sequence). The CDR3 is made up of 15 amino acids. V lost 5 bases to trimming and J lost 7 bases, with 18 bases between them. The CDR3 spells CASSPRHYFGNEQFF. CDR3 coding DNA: TGTGCCAGCAGCCCCCGACATTACTTCGGGAATGAGCAGTTCTTC. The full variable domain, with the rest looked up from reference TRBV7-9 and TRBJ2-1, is DTGVSQNPRHKITKRGQNVTFRCDPISEHNRLYWYRQTLGQGPEFLTYFQNEAQLEKSRLLSDRFSAERPKGSFSTLEIQRTEQGDSAMYLCASSPRHYFGNEQFFGPGTRLTVL.

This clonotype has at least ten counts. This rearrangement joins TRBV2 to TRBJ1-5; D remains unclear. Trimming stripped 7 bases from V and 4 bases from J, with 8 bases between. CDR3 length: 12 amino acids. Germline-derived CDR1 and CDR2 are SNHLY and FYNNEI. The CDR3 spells CASTLGNQPQHF. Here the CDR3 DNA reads TGTGCCAGCACCCTGGGAAATCAGCCCCAGCATTTT. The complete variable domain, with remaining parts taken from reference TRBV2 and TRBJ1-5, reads EPEVTQTPSHQVTQMGQEVILRCVPISNHLYFYWYRQILGQKVEFLVSFYNNEISEKSEIFDDQFSVERPDGSNFTLKIRSTKLEDSAMYFCASTLGNQPQHFGDGTRLSIL.

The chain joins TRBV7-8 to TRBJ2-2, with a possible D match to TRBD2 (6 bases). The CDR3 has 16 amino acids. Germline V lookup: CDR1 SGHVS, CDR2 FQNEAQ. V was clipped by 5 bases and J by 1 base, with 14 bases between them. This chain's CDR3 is CASSRMSGQNTGELFF. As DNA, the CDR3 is TGTGCCAGCAGCCGTATGAGCGGGCAGAACACCGGGGAGCTGTTTTTT.

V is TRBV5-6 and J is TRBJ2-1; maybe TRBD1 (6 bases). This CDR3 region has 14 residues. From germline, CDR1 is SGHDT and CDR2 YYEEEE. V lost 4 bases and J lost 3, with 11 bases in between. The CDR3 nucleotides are TGTGCCAGCAGCGAGAGGGGGTTCTACAATGAGCAGTTCTTC. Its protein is CASSERGFYNEQFF.

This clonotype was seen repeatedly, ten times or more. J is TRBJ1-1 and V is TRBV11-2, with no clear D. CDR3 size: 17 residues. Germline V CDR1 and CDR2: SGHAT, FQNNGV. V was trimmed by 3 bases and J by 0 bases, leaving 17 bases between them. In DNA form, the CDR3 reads TGTGCCAGCAGCTTCGAGTCCTCGCGACACATGAACACTGAAGCTTTCTTT. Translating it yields CASSFESSRHMNTEAFF.

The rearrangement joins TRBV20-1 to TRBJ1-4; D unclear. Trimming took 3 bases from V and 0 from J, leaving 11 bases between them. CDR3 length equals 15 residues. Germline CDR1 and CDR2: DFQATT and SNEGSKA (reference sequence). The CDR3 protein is CSASDSGATNEKLFF. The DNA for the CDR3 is TGCAGTGCTAGTGATAGCGGCGCAACTAATGAAAAACTGTTTTTT.

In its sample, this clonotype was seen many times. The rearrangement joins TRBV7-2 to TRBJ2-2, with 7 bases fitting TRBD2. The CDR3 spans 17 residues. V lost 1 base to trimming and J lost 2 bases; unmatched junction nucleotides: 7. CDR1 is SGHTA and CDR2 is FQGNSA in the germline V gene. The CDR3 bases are TGTGCCAGCAGCTTAGTACGGCTAGCGGCTAACACCGGGGAGCTGTTTTTT. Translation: CASSLVRLAANTGELFF.

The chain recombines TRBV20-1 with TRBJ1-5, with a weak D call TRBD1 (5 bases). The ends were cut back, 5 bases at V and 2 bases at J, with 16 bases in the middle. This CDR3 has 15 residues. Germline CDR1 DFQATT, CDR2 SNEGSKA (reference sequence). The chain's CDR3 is CSAVIGGGGNQPQHF. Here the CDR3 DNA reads TGCAGTGCTGTAATCGGGGGGGGGGGCAATCAGCCCCAGCATTTT.

CDR3 sequence reads: CASSLEGIESPLHF. CDR3 bases: TGTGCCAGCAGTTTGGAAGGGATTGAGTCACCCCTCCACTTT. The chain has TRBV27 and TRBJ1-6, with D unresolved. The CDR3 totals 14 residues. Per the germline V gene, CDR1 is MNHEY and CDR2 is SMNVEV (reference sequence). The ends were cut back, 3 bases at V and 10 bases at J, with 13 bases in the middle.

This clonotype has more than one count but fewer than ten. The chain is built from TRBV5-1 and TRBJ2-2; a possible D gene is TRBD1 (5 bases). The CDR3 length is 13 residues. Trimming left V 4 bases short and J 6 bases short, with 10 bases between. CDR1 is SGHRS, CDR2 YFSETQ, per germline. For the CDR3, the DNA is TGCGCCAGCAGCGCGGACAAACCCGGGGAGCTGTTTTTT. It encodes CASSADKPGELFF.

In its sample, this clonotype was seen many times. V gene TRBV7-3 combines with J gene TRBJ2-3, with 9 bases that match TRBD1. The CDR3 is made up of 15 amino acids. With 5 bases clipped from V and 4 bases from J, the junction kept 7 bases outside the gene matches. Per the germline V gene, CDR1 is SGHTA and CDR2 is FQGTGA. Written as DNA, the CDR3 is TGTGCCAGCAGCCGCCTCGGACAGGGGCCAGATACGCAGTATTTT. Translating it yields CASSRLGQGPDTQYF.

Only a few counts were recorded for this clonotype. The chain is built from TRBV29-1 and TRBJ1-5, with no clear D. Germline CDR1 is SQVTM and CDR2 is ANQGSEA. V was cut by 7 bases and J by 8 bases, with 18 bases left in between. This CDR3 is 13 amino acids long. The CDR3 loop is CSASVSWSEPQHF. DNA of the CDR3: TGCAGCGCGAGTGTATCTTGGTCTGAGCCCCAGCATTTT.